What follows are 23 T cell receptor beta chains derived from one specimen sequenced in a study of blood T cells in healthy people across ages. A sample-barcoded 5' primer and a J-beta primer mix were used in a second PCR of roughly 6 to 11 cycles. From the 5' RACE reads, TCRdb called clonotypes with MiXCR, one entry per CDR3 protein. The repertoire holds over 1,500,000 distinct CDR3 sequences, 49% seen once, with around 2.1% in the top ten. Source material: blood. These receptors all stem from a woman in her forties in good health.

V usage is TRBV9 and J usage is TRBJ1-4; D not certain. CDR3 size: 14 residues. V was shortened by 0 bases and J by 7 bases, with 10 bases between the two germline ends. Germline V gene sequence: CDR1 SGDLS, CDR2 YYNGEE. CDR3 DNA: TGTGCCAGCAGCGTAGACCCAACCGGTGAAAAACTGTTTTTT. Encoded protein: CASSVDPTGEKLFF.

This clonotype was seen a handful of times. The genes are TRBV29-1 and TRBJ1-5, with D perhaps TRBD1 (6 bases). The V gene lost 5 bases and the J gene lost 4 bases, with 15 bases spanning the gap. The CDR3 sequence is 14 residues long. Germline values: CDR1 SQVTM, CDR2 ANQGSEA. CDR3 bases: TGCAGCGTTCATACAGGGCGGGAAAATCAGCCCCAGCATTTT. Its translation is CSVHTGRENQPQHF.

This sequence joins TRBV7-2 and TRBJ2-7; 8 nucleotides match TRBD2. Germline V gene lookup returns CDR1 SGHTA and CDR2 FQGNSA. The V segment lost 1 base and the J segment 10 bases; nucleotides outside the gene matches: 12. The CDR3 is 15 amino acids. DNA for the CDR3: TGTGCCAGCAGCTTAGGGGGGACTAGGGCTGAGATCCAGTACTTC. It yields the protein CASSLGGTRAEIQYF.

The rearrangement joins TRBV6-5 to TRBJ2-5, with D possibly being TRBD1 (6 bases). V lost 5 bases, J lost 4 bases, and 14 bases lay in between. Germline V gene lookup returns CDR1 MNHEY and CDR2 SVGAGI. The CDR3 is 14 amino acids. The CDR3, as DNA: TGTGCCAGCAGTCGCGACGCAGGGGTAGAGACCCAGTACTTC. Translated: CASSRDAGVETQYF.

This chain connects TRBV6-6 to TRBJ1-2, with TRBD1 identical over 8 bases. V gave up 7 bases and J gave up 4 bases; unmatched junction bases: 8. This CDR3 spans 14 amino acids. Germline CDR1 and CDR2: MNHNY and SVGAGI (reference sequence). CDR3 nucleotide sequence: TGTGCCAGCATTCCCCGGACAGGGTCCTATGGCTACACCTTC. It is translated as CASIPRTGSYGYTF.

The chain joins TRBV5-1 to TRBJ2-1; tentative D call: TRBD2 (6 bases). Germline-derived CDR1 and CDR2 are SGHRS and YFSETQ. This CDR3 comprises 13 residues. V lost 4 bases and J lost 12, with 17 bases in between. Written as DNA, the CDR3 is TGCGCCAGCAGCCCTATGGTGGAGGGACCGCAGTTCTTC. Translated, it gives CASSPMVEGPQFF.

This clonotype came up a few times. The chain links TRBV20-1 to TRBJ2-7, with D unresolved. CDR1 and CDR2 (germline): DFQATT, SNEGSKA (reference sequence). The CDR3 totals 13 residues. V was trimmed by 6 bases and J by 2 bases, leaving 14 bases between them. The CDR3 sequence: CSAPKPGAYEQYF. The CDR3 nucleotides read TGCAGTGCCCCGAAGCCAGGAGCCTACGAGCAGTACTTC.

The chain couples TRBV7-9 to TRBJ2-6; TRBD1 is a possible D gene (6 bases). Trimming pared 10 bases from V and 0 bases from J, leaving 16 bases between. The CDR3 length is 16 residues. Germline V gene sequence: CDR1 SEHNR, CDR2 FQNEAQ (reference sequence). The chain's CDR3 is CANLRDTNSGANVLTF. CDR3 DNA sequence: TGTGCCAACCTCCGGGACACCAACTCTGGGGCCAACGTCCTGACTTTC. Together with reference TRBV7-9 and TRBJ2-6, the CDR3 gives the full variable domain: DTGVSQNPRHKITKRGQNVTFRCDPISEHNRLYWYRQTLGQGPEFLTYFQNEAQLEKSRLLSDRFSAERPKGSFSTLEIQRTEQGDSAMYLCANLRDTNSGANVLTFGAGSRLTVL.

There are a few counts of this clonotype. CDR3 DNA: TGCGCCAGCAGCTTTTCGGGACTACCGCAAGAGACCCAGTACTTC. This gives the protein CASSFSGLPQETQYF. V usage is TRBV5-1 and J usage is TRBJ2-5, with TRBD2 identical over 7 bases. The J segment lost 2 bases and the V segment lost 2 bases, leaving 6 bases of the junction unmatched. Germline V gene lookup returns CDR1 SGHRS and CDR2 YFSETQ. This CDR3 has 15 amino acids.

The chain is built from TRBV10-1 and TRBJ2-7; D perhaps matches TRBD2 (7 bases). The DNA matches TRBJ2-5 better at its end, which makes the J call doubtful. The CDR3 runs to 15 residues. The V gene's germline CDR1 is WNHNN and CDR2 SYGVQD (reference sequence). CDR3 loop: CASSESGGRWETQYF. The CDR3 DNA is TGCGCCAGCAGTGAGTCCGGGGGGCGCTGGGAGACCCAGTACTTC.

The gene calls are TRBV5-6 and TRBJ2-4, with a possible D match to TRBD1 (6 bases). V was clipped by 3 bases and J by 5 bases, with 15 bases between them. The CDR3 covers 15 residues. Per germline, CDR1 SGHDT and CDR2 YYEEEE. This CDR3 reads CASSYRTDNQNIQYF. The CDR3 DNA reads as TGTGCCAGCAGCTATAGGACAGACAATCAAAACATTCAGTACTTC.

The chain couples TRBV25-1 to TRBJ1-2, with 7 bases aligning to TRBD1. The germline V gene encodes CDR1 MGHDK and CDR2 SYGVNS. The CDR3 consists of 14 residues. V lost 1 base, J lost 5 bases, and 4 bases stayed unmatched. The CDR3 here is CASSELGGGYGYTF. The CDR3 nucleotides are TGTGCCAGCAGTGAATTAGGGGGCGGGTATGGCTACACCTTC.

V usage is TRBV9 and J usage is TRBJ2-1; 10 nucleotides line up with TRBD1. The germline gives CDR1 SGDLS, CDR2 YYNGEE. Losses at the gene ends were 5 bases for V and 9 bases for J; bases not matched to a gene: 8. The CDR3 sequence is 14 residues long. CDR3 residues: CASRGQGPYGEQFF. CDR3 coding DNA: TGTGCCAGCAGGGGACAGGGGCCTTATGGTGAGCAGTTCTTC.

The chain has TRBV7-9 and TRBJ2-5, with 8 bases that match TRBD2. This CDR3 comprises 14 residues. The germline gives CDR1 SEHNR, CDR2 FQNEAQ (reference sequence). V lost 4 bases to trimming and J lost 5 bases; unmatched junction nucleotides: 6. CDR3: CASSYQRGMETQYF. DNA of the CDR3: TGTGCCAGCAGCTACCAGCGGGGGATGGAGACCCAGTACTTC.

This sequence joins TRBV6-1 and TRBJ2-1; 7 nucleotides align to TRBD1. The CDR3 consists of 17 residues. J gave up 4 bases and V 2 bases, and 11 bases lay outside the gene matches. Per germline, CDR1 MNHNS and CDR2 SASEGT. As DNA, the CDR3 is TGTGCCAGCAGTGAACTGAGACAGGGTTTAAGGTACAATGAGCAGTTCTTC. Translating gives CASSELRQGLRYNEQFF.

This clonotype was seen more than once but under ten times. The chain employs TRBV20-1 and TRBJ2-5; 8 bases line up with TRBD2. V shed 6 bases and J 4 bases; nucleotides not matched to a gene: 1. Germline loops: CDR1 DFQATT, CDR2 SNEGSKA (reference sequence). CDR3 size: 11 residues. The CDR3: CSAGLAETQYF. The CDR3, as DNA: TGCAGTGCCGGACTAGCAGAGACCCAGTACTTC.

This clonotype came up a few times. The J gene is TRBJ2-3, the V gene TRBV9; 8 bases match TRBD2. Germline CDR1 SGDLS, CDR2 YYNGEE. The CDR3 extends over 15 amino acids. The junction had 7 bases not matched to a gene; V was cut back by 3 bases and J by 4 bases. This CDR3 reads CASSATGGRADTQYF. CDR3 nucleotide sequence: TGTGCCAGCAGCGCCACGGGGGGGCGGGCAGATACGCAGTATTTT. The full variable domain, rest sourced from reference TRBV9 and TRBJ2-3, is DSGVTQTPKHLITATGQRVTLRCSPRSGDLSVYWYQQSLDQGLQFLIQYYNGEERAKGNILERFSAQQFPDLHSELNLSSLELGDSALYFCASSATGGRADTQYFGPGTRLTVL.

The rearrangement uses TRBV29-1 and TRBJ2-2; 9 nucleotides align to TRBD2. V dropped 2 bases and J dropped 0; count of bases not matched to a gene: 13. Germline CDR1 reads SQVTM; CDR2 reads ANQGSEA. The CDR3 consists of 19 residues. For the CDR3, the DNA is TGCAGCGTTGAAATATTCCCATCGAGCGGGGGGACGAACACCGGGGAGCTGTTTTTT. Protein sequence: CSVEIFPSSGGTNTGELFF.

The chain combines TRBV18 with TRBJ1-2; D might be TRBD1 (5 bases). Trimming removed 4 bases from V and 5 bases from J, with 20 bases in between. Per the germline V gene, CDR1 is KGHSH and CDR2 is LQKENI. The CDR3 sequence is 16 residues long. Written as DNA, the CDR3 is TGTGCCAGCTCACTCACGATTACTCCGGAGGGGTATGGCTACACCTTC. This codes for CASSLTITPEGYGYTF.

The V call is TRBV20-1, the J call TRBJ2-2; 8 bases are shared with TRBD1. There are 14 residues in the CDR3. The V gene's germline CDR1 is DFQATT and CDR2 SNEGSKA (reference sequence). Trimming at V came to 5 bases and at J to 0 bases, leaving 2 bases not matched to a gene. The chain's CDR3 is CSARDRTNTGELFF. The CDR3 coding sequence is TGCAGTGCTCGGGACAGGACGAACACCGGGGAGCTGTTTTTT.

This rearrangement joins TRBV7-2 to TRBJ2-1; tentative D call: TRBD2 (5 bases). The CDR3 extends over 14 amino acids. Looked up from germline, CDR1 is SGHTA and CDR2 is FQGNSA. V shed 5 bases and J shed 5 bases, with 13 bases lying between them. The CDR3 loop reads CASSPEGYNNEQFF. In DNA, the CDR3 is TGTGCCAGCAGCCCAGAGGGCTATAACAATGAGCAGTTCTTC.

This chain joins TRBV6-2 or TRBV6-3 and TRBJ2-5; a possible D gene is TRBD1 (6 bases). The V gene lost 6 bases and the J gene lost 2 bases, with 19 bases spanning the gap. The V gene's germline CDR1 is MNHEY and CDR2 SVGEGT. This CDR3 has 16 residues. The CDR3 sequence: CASSSILLGQQETQYF. The CDR3 bases are TGTGCCAGCAGCTCGATATTACTCGGACAGCAAGAGACCCAGTACTTC.

This clonotype was counted a few times. The V gene is TRBV29-1, the J gene TRBJ1-2; D is unclear. Germline V gene sequence: CDR1 SQVTM, CDR2 ANQGSEA. V was shortened by 0 bases and J by 0 bases, with 11 bases between the two germline ends. The CDR3 has 15 residues. As DNA, the CDR3 is TGCAGCGTTGAAGATCAAGGCAGGACTAACTATGGCTACACCTTC. Translating gives CSVEDQGRTNYGYTF.